This T cell receptor beta chain is drawn from a study of blood T cell repertoires in COVID-19 (TCRdb year 2020). Notes on the research overall: Collaborator samples came from the United States, Italy and Spain and covered acute and convalescent phases of COVID-19. The prospective study material was composed of cDNA or gDNA derived from T cells, B-cell-depleted T cells, or PBMCs. Subjects who had been exposed to COVID-19, were actively infected with it, or had recovered from it provided the deeply sampled blood TCRbeta repertoires that made up the dataset. A freely available public database, intended as a resource for researchers studying the immune response to SARS-CoV-2, is where the repertoires were released. Samples came from the ongoing ImmuneRACE study (first 160 participants) plus 1,254 subjects from 6 global collaborators. The sample metadata nearly always contained a de-identified subject ID, COVID-19 status, age in years and sex. HLA class I and class II types, where available, came from metadata supplied by the sample provider rather than from assay-based typing.

TCRbeta CDR3 regions were amplified from genomic DNA by means of the immunoSEQ Assay, a bias-controlled multiplex PCR. The original methods were these. The number of nucleated cells in each sample was estimated by amplification of reference gene primers within the assay. Sequence reads were collapsed and filtered to measure the absolute abundance of every unique TCRbeta CDR3 rearrangement. For each sample, productive Simpson clonality was calculated as the square root of Simpson's diversity index across productive rearrangements. TCRdb carries this immuneACCESS record with in-frame sequences only. Its versions omit some clonotypes, under half of them owing to an unresolved V gene in the studies checked, with the rest unexplained. Clone size and the V and J calls come from that table; the DNA yielded D and trimming. Counted in this sample were 50,000 or so clones; 75% to 85% of them appeared once. In total, the top ten clones hold over 15% of the sample.

A single count supports this clone. Its antigen is not yet known. No much larger clone exists at a distance of one base, and base qualities are not known. Overall results and qualifications from the work: The amount of clinical and demographic metadata varied by source and participant and was provided uncurated.

The collaborating institutions used their own protocols to collect whole blood in K2EDTA tubes. For TCRbeta analysis, collaborators shipped samples in one of three forms: frozen whole blood, isolated PBMCs, or DNA extracted from either of those sample types. CDR1 and CDR2 are drawn from the germline V gene: MNHEY, SVGAGI. Relative to germline, V is 2 bases shorter and J is 4 bases shorter, with 11 bases between their ends. The CDR3, from cysteine to phenylalanine, totals 14 residues. Only CDR3 DNA remains: 42 bases, in frame from the first base. The chain uses TRBV6-5 and TRBJ1-2; TRBD1 could be the D gene, as 5 bases match. The sequenced sample was peripheral blood. This TCR derives from a man aged 35 to 55 with acute or convalescent COVID-19. The CDR3 sequence is CASSYNGGGYGYTF. The DNA sequence reads TGTGCCAGCAGTTACAATGGGGGAGGCTATGGCTACACCTTC.